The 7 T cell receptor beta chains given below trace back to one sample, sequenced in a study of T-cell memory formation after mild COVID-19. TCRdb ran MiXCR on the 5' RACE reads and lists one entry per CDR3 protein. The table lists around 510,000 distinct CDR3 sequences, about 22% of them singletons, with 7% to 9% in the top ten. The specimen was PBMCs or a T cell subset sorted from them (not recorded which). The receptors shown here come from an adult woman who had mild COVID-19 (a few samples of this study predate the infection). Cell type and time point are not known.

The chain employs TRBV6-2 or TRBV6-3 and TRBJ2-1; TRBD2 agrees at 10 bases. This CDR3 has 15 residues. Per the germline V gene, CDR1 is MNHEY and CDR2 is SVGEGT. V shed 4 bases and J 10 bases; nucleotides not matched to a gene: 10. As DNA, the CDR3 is TGTGCCAGCAGTTCAGGACTAGCGGTTCCAGCCGAGCAGTTCTTC. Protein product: CASSSGLAVPAEQFF.

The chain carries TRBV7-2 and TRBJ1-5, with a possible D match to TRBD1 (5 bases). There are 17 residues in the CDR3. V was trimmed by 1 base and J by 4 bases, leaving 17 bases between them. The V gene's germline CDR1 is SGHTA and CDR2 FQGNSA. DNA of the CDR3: TGTGCCAGCAGCTTAGTTTTTCTGCAGGGCCTGAATCAGCCCCAGCATTTT. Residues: CASSLVFLQGLNQPQHF.

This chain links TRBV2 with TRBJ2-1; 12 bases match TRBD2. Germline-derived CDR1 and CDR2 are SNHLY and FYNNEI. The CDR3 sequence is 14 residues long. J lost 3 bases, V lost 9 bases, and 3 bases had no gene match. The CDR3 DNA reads TGTGCCAGTGGGACTAGCGGGCGCTACAATGAGCAGTTCTTC. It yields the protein CASGTSGRYNEQFF.

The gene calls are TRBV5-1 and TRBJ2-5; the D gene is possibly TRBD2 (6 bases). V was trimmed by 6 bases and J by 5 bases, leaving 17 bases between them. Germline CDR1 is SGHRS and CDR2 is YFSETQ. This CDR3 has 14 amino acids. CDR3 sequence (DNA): TGCGCCAGCACGGAGGGACGGCTCGGGGAGACCCAGTACTTC. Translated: CASTEGRLGETQYF.

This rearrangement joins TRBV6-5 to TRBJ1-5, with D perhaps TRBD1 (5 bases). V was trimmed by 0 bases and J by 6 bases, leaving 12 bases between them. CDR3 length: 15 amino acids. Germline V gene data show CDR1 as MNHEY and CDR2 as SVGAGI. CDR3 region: CASSYSAGPGQPQHF. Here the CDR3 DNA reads TGTGCCAGCAGTTACTCGGCGGGGCCCGGTCAGCCCCAGCATTTT.

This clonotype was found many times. The CDR3: CATSRDVEVWVQETQYF. The CDR3, as DNA: TGTGCCACCAGCAGAGATGTCGAGGTTTGGGTCCAAGAGACCCAGTACTTC. This chain links TRBV15 with TRBJ2-5; D is unresolved. Germline V gives CDR1 LNHNV, CDR2 YYDKDF (reference sequence). The CDR3 extends over 17 amino acids. Between the trimmed V and J ends, which lost 0 bases and 1 base, there was a span of 15 bases. The full variable domain, with the rest looked up from reference TRBV15 and TRBJ2-5, is DAMVIQNPRYQVTQFGKPVTLSCSQTLNHNVMYWYQQKSSQAPKLLFHYYDKDFNNEADTPDNFQSRRPNTSFCFLDIRSPGLGDTAMYLCATSRDVEVWVQETQYFGPGTRLLVL.

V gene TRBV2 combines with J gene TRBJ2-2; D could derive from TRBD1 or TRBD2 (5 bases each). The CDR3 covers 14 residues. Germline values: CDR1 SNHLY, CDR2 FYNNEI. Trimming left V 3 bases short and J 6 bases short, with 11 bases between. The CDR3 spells CASSDPGRSGELFF. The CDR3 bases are TGTGCCAGCAGTGACCCGGGGCGATCCGGGGAGCTGTTTTTT.